What follows are 9 T cell receptor beta chains derived from one specimen sequenced in a study of blood T cell repertoires in COVID-19 (dated by TCRdb to about 2020). The library was produced with the immunoSEQ multiplex PCR assay. The source is immuneACCESS, and TCRdb retained only in-frame sequences with V and J called. Part of the clones is not carried over; for the studies checked, unresolved V genes explain less than half of this, and the remainder is unexplained. The sample table holds around 180,000 clones, of which more than 80% were seen once. The biggest ten clones account for about an eighth of the sample. The source material was PBMCs or T cells enriched from blood (not recorded which). All receptors come from a man aged 50 or older who had recovered from COVID-19.

The chain couples TRBV6-4 to TRBJ1-2; D not resolved. CDR3 length: 15 amino acids. Trimming removed 0 bases from V and 0 bases from J, with 8 bases in between. The V gene's germline CDR1 is MRHNA and CDR2 SNTAGT. DNA of the CDR3: TGTGCCAGCAGTGACTCCGGGAAAGCTAACTATGGCTACACCTTC. Translating gives CASSDSGKANYGYTF.

The rearrangement joins TRBV20-1 to TRBJ2-7; tentative D call: TRBD2 (5 bases). The CDR3 is 11 amino acids. Germline V gene data show CDR1 as DFQATT and CDR2 as SNEGSKA (reference sequence). V dropped 2 bases and J dropped 6 bases, with 8 bases sitting between them. The CDR3 loop reads CSARRAGEQYF. Here the CDR3 DNA reads TGCAGTGCTAGACGGGCGGGCGAGCAGTACTTC.

The chain links TRBV7-2 to TRBJ1-2, with a weak D call TRBD1 (6 bases). The germline V gene has CDR1 SGHTA and CDR2 FQGNSA. This CDR3 has 15 residues. V gave up 4 bases and J gave up 4 bases, with 16 bases separating them. CDR3: CASSSFVGASYGYTF. The DNA of the CDR3 is TGTGCCAGCAGCTCGTTCGTGGGGGCCAGCTATGGCTACACCTTC.

The chain employs TRBV10-3 and TRBJ1-2, with 9 bases fitting TRBD1. Unmatched junction bases numbered 15, after V lost 6 bases and J lost 7 bases. Germline V gene lookup returns CDR1 ENHRY and CDR2 SYGVKD. The CDR3 has 16 residues. The CDR3 here is CAIRRLTGGADGGYTF. CDR3 nucleotide sequence: TGTGCCATCAGACGTTTAACAGGGGGCGCGGATGGTGGCTACACCTTC.

This clone was seen only once. The rearrangement links TRBV6-5 to TRBJ1-1; D gene uncertain. CDR1 MNHEY and CDR2 SVGAGI come from the germline V gene. Trimming pared 4 bases from V and 0 bases from J, leaving 9 bases between. The length of the CDR3 is 14 residues. The CDR3 reads CASSFIGVNTEAFF. The CDR3 DNA reads as TGTGCCAGCAGTTTCATCGGAGTGAACACTGAAGCTTTCTTT.

The rearrangement links TRBV9 to TRBJ2-7; TRBD1 aligns across 9 bases. From germline, CDR1 is SGDLS and CDR2 YYNGEE. CDR3 length: 15 residues. J gave up 0 bases and V 3 bases, and 4 bases lay outside the gene matches. The CDR3 reads CASSAGQGVSYEQYF. CDR3 DNA: TGTGCCAGCAGCGCGGGACAGGGCGTCTCCTACGAGCAGTACTTC.

The chain has TRBV5-1 and TRBJ1-4, with D possibly TRBD1 on 6 matching bases. This CDR3 region has 14 residues. Per germline, CDR1 SGHRS and CDR2 YFSETQ. Trimming pared 4 bases from V and 4 bases from J, leaving 11 bases between. The CDR3 reads CASSPGQNNEKLFF. CDR3 bases: TGCGCCAGCAGCCCCGGACAGAATAATGAAAAACTGTTTTTT.

This chain joins TRBV7-2 and TRBJ2-2; a weak D match, TRBD1 (6 bases). Between the trimmed V and J ends, which lost 0 bases and 4 bases, there was a span of 9 bases. CDR1 and CDR2 (germline): SGHTA, FQGNSA. This CDR3 has 15 amino acids. CDR3 region: CASSLAVGGTGELFF. CDR3 in DNA: TGTGCCAGCAGCTTAGCTGTAGGGGGCACCGGGGAGCTGTTTTTT.

The gene calls are TRBV5-6 and TRBJ2-3, with TRBD2 matching over 9 bases. The CDR3 totals 16 residues. The V and J ends lost 0 bases and 3 bases, in that order; junction bases with no gene match: 5. Germline CDR1 is SGHDT and CDR2 is YYEEEE. CDR3 region: CASSLVVAGVTDTQYF. The DNA for the CDR3 is TGTGCCAGCAGCTTGGTGGTAGCGGGGGTTACAGATACGCAGTATTTT.